This passage covers 17 T cell receptor beta chains from one sample sequenced in a study of T cells in women clearing cervical HPV infection. Produced via immunoSEQ multiplex PCR; TCRdb's table is partial and in-frame only. The sample has 20,000 to 25,000 clones; the top ten hold approximately 2.5%. Source material: blood buffy coat. The origin of the receptors is a woman aged 18 to 75 with a cervical HPV16 infection that either progressed to CIN3+ or cleared (not recorded which).

As regards this clone: The DNA ends 3 residues before the CDR3 does, and the rest of the CDR3 is filled in from the germline J gene. The V and J genes are TRBV10-3 and TRBJ1-4; D possibly corresponds to TRBD1 (5 bases). This CDR3 comprises 14 residues. Germline assignment: CDR1 ENHRY and CDR2 SYGVKD. CDR3 residues: CAISPGTQNSPLFF. The CDR3 bases that were read are TGTGCCATCAGCCCCGGGACTCAGAATTCACCA.

Turning to this clone: The CDR3 goes on 3 residues after the read ends, and that part is filled in from the germline J gene. V gene TRBV5-4 combines with J gene TRBJ2-2; D gene unclear. The CDR3 covers 14 residues. Per germline, CDR1 SGHNT and CDR2 YYREEE (reference sequence). V dropped 7 bases and J dropped 3 bases, with 13 bases sitting between them. Incomplete CDR3 DNA: TGTGCCAGCGGGCTCCAAGGAGACACCGGGGAG. Amino acids: CASGLQGDTGE. The CDR3 reads in full as CASGLQGDTGELFF. The full variable domain, completed using reference TRBV5-4 and TRBJ2-2, is ETGVTQSPTHLIKTRGQQVTLRCSSQSGHNTVSWYQQALGQGPQFIFQYYREEENGRGNFPPRFSGLQFPNYSSELNVNALELDDSALYLCASGLQGDTGELFFGEGSRLTVL.

By frequency, this clone registers medium-sized (0.01 to 0.1%). The read terminates 3 residues ahead of where the CDR3 ends, so the germline J gene completes it. The rearrangement links TRBV6-2 or TRBV6-3 to TRBJ2-1; tentative D call: TRBD1 (6 bases). Looked up from germline, CDR1 is MNHEY and CDR2 is SVGEGT. The V and J ends lost 2 bases and 7 bases respectively, with 12 bases between them. The CDR3 has 14 amino acids. CDR3 DNA, as far as it was read: TGTGCCAGCAGTTACGTGAGGGGGAATAATGAG. Translating gives CASSYVRGNNE. The full CDR3 protein is CASSYVRGNNEQFF.

Turning to this clone: The sequenced fragment ends 3 residues before the CDR3 boundary, so the rest is inferred from the germline J gene. This sequence joins TRBV2 and TRBJ2-7; D gene ambiguous. This CDR3 contains 11 residues. Germline V lookup: CDR1 SNHLY, CDR2 FYNNEI. Between the trimmed V and J ends, which lost 5 bases and 3 bases, there was a span of 5 bases. CDR3 DNA, as far as it was read: TGTGCCAGCAGTTATTTCTACGAG. It yields the protein CASSYFYE. In full, the CDR3 is CASSYFYEQYF.

With regard to this clone: With the read ending 3 residues before the CDR3 end, the germline J gene is used to fill in that end. This chain links TRBV11-1 with TRBJ2-1, with 7 bases matching TRBD2. The germline V gene encodes CDR1 SGHAT and CDR2 FQDESV (reference sequence). The V segment lost 6 bases and the J segment 0 bases; nucleotides outside the gene matches: 5. The CDR3 has 15 residues. The covered CDR3 bases are TGTGCCAGCAGTTACGCGGGGGACTCCTACAATGAG. Its translation: CASSYAGDSYNE. The whole CDR3 protein is CASSYAGDSYNEQFF.

Regarding this clone: The read ends 3 residues early relative to the CDR3; the germline J gene fills the gap. V usage is TRBV19 and J usage is TRBJ1-2; D remains ambiguous. This CDR3 has 15 amino acids. Germline assignment: CDR1 LNHDA and CDR2 SQIVND (reference sequence). CDR3 sequence: CASSIDLGPVSDYTF. The DNA read from the CDR3 is TGTGCCAGTAGTATAGATCTTGGTCCGGTCTCCGAC.

The sequenced part of the CDR3 DNA is TGTGCCAGTAGTATAACTAGCGGGGCCCCCGGGGAG. It encodes CASSITSGAPGE. The whole CDR3 sequence reads CASSITSGAPGELFF. The chain combines TRBV19 with TRBJ2-2, with TRBD2 identical over 10 bases. The read ends 3 residues before the CDR3 terminus; that terminus is restored from the germline J gene. The CDR3 consists of 15 residues. Germline lookup yields CDR1 LNHDA and CDR2 SQIVND (reference sequence). V lost 2 bases to trimming and J lost 6 bases; unmatched junction nucleotides: 3.

In regard to this clone: Read data end 3 residues before the CDR3 end; the end is taken from the germline J gene. The rearrangement joins TRBV30 to TRBJ1-2; the D gene is possibly TRBD1 (6 bases). The germline V gene encodes CDR1 GTSNPN and CDR2 SVGIG (reference sequence). This CDR3 comprises 16 residues. The CDR3 DNA, read in part, is TGTGCCTGGAGACCCCTTTCGGGGGGCGCGTACAATGAC. Translated: CAWRPLSGGAYND. The CDR3 as a whole reads CAWRPLSGGAYNDYTF.

For this clone: The CDR3 is cut off 3 residues early in the read; its end comes from the germline J gene. This chain joins TRBV6-1 and TRBJ2-2; 7 bases line up with TRBD1. CDR1 MNHNS and CDR2 SASEGT come from the germline V gene. The CDR3 contains 14 residues. The CDR3 DNA, read in part, is TGTGCCAGCAGTGCGACAGGGCATAATTCACCG. It encodes CASSATGHNSP. The entire CDR3 protein reads CASSATGHNSPLFF.

On this clone: The read is 3 residues too short to cover the CDR3 end, so that end is filled in from the germline J gene. The chain carries TRBV5-5 and TRBJ2-7; a possible D gene is TRBD2 (6 bases). The CDR3 consists of 13 residues. Deletions cut 1 base from V and 6 bases from J, with 11 bases between. Looked up from germline, CDR1 is SGHKS and CDR2 is YYEKEE (reference sequence). The part of the CDR3 DNA that was read is TGTGCCAGCAGCTTGCAGGAGGGCCTCGAG. Translation: CASSLQEGLE. The whole CDR3 region reads CASSLQEGLEQYF.

Concerning this clone itself: The missing CDR3 end, 3 residues past where the read stops, is filled in from the germline J gene. This chain joins TRBV19 and TRBJ1-1, with D perhaps TRBD1 (6 bases). Trimming stripped 8 bases from V and 6 bases from J, with 19 bases between. CDR3 length: 14 residues. Germline V gene data show CDR1 as LNHDA and CDR2 as SQIVND (reference sequence). CDR3 protein: CASAKQGEVAEAFF. The sequenced CDR3 bases are TGTGCCAGTGCGAAACAGGGAGAGGTAGCTGAA.

Worth noting for this clone: The read ends 3 residues shy of where the CDR3 ends; the end is completed using the germline J gene. The V gene is TRBV6-2 or TRBV6-3, the J gene TRBJ2-1; 10 bases agree with TRBD2. Germline trimming cut 0 bases from V and 4 bases from J; bases unmatched to any gene: 6. The CDR3 has 17 amino acids. Per germline, CDR1 MNHEY and CDR2 SVGEGT. CDR3 DNA (partial): TGTGCCAGCAGTTACTCTCCCGGGACTAGCGTTTACAATGAG. Translation gives CASSYSPGTSVYNE. The entire CDR3 protein is CASSYSPGTSVYNEQFF.

Concerning this clone: The CDR3 end falls 3 residues outside the read, so it is completed with the germline J gene. J is TRBJ2-5 and V is TRBV11-2, with unresolved D. The V gene lost 1 base and the J gene lost 2 bases, with 11 bases spanning the gap. The V gene's germline CDR1 is SGHAT and CDR2 FQNNGV. This CDR3 spans 15 amino acids. The CDR3 protein is CASSLGGSLQETQYF. The CDR3 DNA, read in part, is TGTGCCAGCAGCTTAGGAGGTTCCTTACAAGAGACC.

Concerning this clone: The sequenced fragment ends 3 residues before the CDR3 boundary, so the rest is inferred from the germline J gene. The chain couples TRBV5-1 to TRBJ2-6; 7 bases line up with TRBD1. Per germline, CDR1 SGHRS and CDR2 YFSETQ. The CDR3 loop spans 18 amino acids. Trimming cost V 0 bases and J 0 bases; bases outside gene matches: 6. The CDR3 DNA, read in part, is TGCGCCAGCAGCTTGGTAGGGACAGTAGGCTCTGGGGCCAACGTC. Its translation: CASSLVGTVGSGANV. The entire CDR3 reads CASSLVGTVGSGANVLTF.

Note on this clone: Read coverage stops 3 residues before the CDR3 terminus; the germline J gene supplies the remainder. V usage is TRBV20-1 and J usage is TRBJ2-3, with D maybe TRBD1 (6 bases). The CDR3 length is 14 residues. Germline V CDR1 and CDR2: DFQATT, SNEGSKA (reference sequence). CDR3 region: CSARGQVAGQPQYF. CDR3 bases read: TGCAGTGCTAGAGGACAGGTTGCTGGTCAGCCG.

As regards this clone: The read ends 3 residues before the CDR3 terminus; that terminus is restored from the germline J gene. The chain links TRBV20-1 to TRBJ1-6; maybe TRBD1 (6 bases). The CDR3 extends over 14 amino acids. Trimming shortened V by 5 bases and J by 7 bases, and 15 bases separated the two germline ends. CDR1 and CDR2 from the germline V gene are DFQATT and SNEGSKA (reference sequence). The CDR3 is CSAPKGRGNSPLHF. The CDR3 bases that were read are TGCAGTGCTCCTAAGGGCAGGGGAAATTCACCC.

Details on this clone: The observed sequence ends 3 residues before the CDR3 terminus, with the missing tail filled in from the germline J gene. The V gene is TRBV11-2, the J gene TRBJ2-3; 9 bases line up with TRBD1. The CDR3 has 15 amino acids. V lost 3 bases and J lost 4; bases outside the gene matches: 5. Germline lookup yields CDR1 SGHAT and CDR2 FQNNGV. The sequenced CDR3 bases are TGTGCCAGCAGCTTCACAGGGGGCGCGGCAGATACG. Translated: CASSFTGGAADT. The CDR3, in full, reads CASSFTGGAADTQYF.